This T cell receptor beta chain was found in a study of blood T cell repertoires in COVID-19. Whole-study context: Collection of acute and convalescent COVID-19 samples took place in the United States, Italy and Spain.

Under the authors' procedure: Amplified reference gene primers provided the basis for estimating nucleated cell counts. Here immunoSEQ multiplex PCR was the method, and the copy in TCRdb shows in-frame clones only, minus some. V, J and clone size reflect that table, while D and trimming were determined from the DNA. The data show approximately 220,000 clones, 80% to 90% seen once. CDR1 and CDR2 (germline): ENHRY, SYGVKD. The CDR3 totals 15 residues. The germline V and J ends were trimmed by 8 bases and 1 base, with 17 bases remaining between them. The sample consisted of PBMCs or T cells enriched from blood (not recorded which). The rearrangement joins TRBV10-3 to TRBJ1-1; D unresolved. This sequence was found in a woman in her forties or fifties who had been exposed to COVID-19. The CDR3 reads CAISIIGFGNTEAFF. CDR3 coding DNA: TGTGCCATCTCGATCATCGGGTTTGGGAACACTGAAGCTTTCTTT.